This note documents a single TCR beta chain sequence. The antigen is undetermined. The source of the sample is a study of cytomegalovirus exposure and HLA in healthy donors. Study conclusions and caveats: There were reportedly fewer N-insertions in an Asian-associated ancestry cluster than the approximately 670-donor mean, in a later analysis. In the analysis, some V segments, TRBV6-2 and TRBV6-3 included, were excluded as indistinguishable.

It was with 60 Vbeta and 13 Jbeta primers that the PCR ran. Libraries were prepared by immunoSEQ multiplex PCR; TCRdb keeps only in-frame clonotypes and omits some of them. Among roughly 150,000 clones listed, roughly 65% were seen once. Germline V gives CDR1 MNHNY, CDR2 SVGAGI (reference sequence). The CDR3 spans 14 residues. Trimming left V 0 bases short and J 4 bases short, with 9 bases between. This sequence was found in a woman in her twenties or thirties in good health and CMV-seronegative. V is TRBV6-6 and J is TRBJ1-1; the D is unclear. Material: PBMCs. The CDR3 DNA reads TGTGCCAGCAGTTACTCTCCTTCTTTCACTGAAGCTTTCTTT. This translates into CASSYSPSFTEAFF.